This T cell receptor beta chain was found in a study of Graves' ophthalmopathy and Graves' hyperthyroidism. Study-level points and caveats: Most thyroid-expanded clonotypes exceeding 0.001 frequency were also found in blood.

Per germline, CDR1 SNHLY and CDR2 FYNNEI. Trimming took 8 bases from V and 9 from J; bases not matched to a gene: 18. There are 15 residues in the CDR3. This clonotype was detected a few times. The antigen is undetermined. Amplifying from RNA transcripts, the study obtained TCR beta CDR3 regions. The authors performed first-round RT-PCR with HTBI primers and then a second-round multiplex PCR. TCRdb redid the calling of the multiplex PCR reads with MiXCR, one entry per CDR3 protein. The data contain 400,000 or so distinct CDR3 sequences, 15% to 20% of them singletons. V usage is TRBV2 and J usage is TRBJ2-5, with 7 nucleotides matching TRBD2. Source material: peripheral blood. This receptor was identified in an adult woman with stable Graves' hyperthyroidism. CDR3 in amino acids: CASSQGLAVPGAQYF. CDR3 DNA: TGTGCCAGCTCTCAAGGCCTAGCGGTCCCTGGGGCCCAGTACTTC. Using reference TRBV2 and TRBJ2-5 for the parts outside the CDR3, the full variable domain is EPEVTQTPSHQVTQMGQEVILRCVPISNHLYFYWYRQILGQKVEFLVSFYNNEISEKSEIFDDQFSVERPDGSNFTLKIRSTKLEDSAMYFCASSQGLAVPGAQYFGPGTRLLVL.